This is a list of T cell receptor beta chains from one sample in a study of T cells expressing NK-cell markers. TCRdb reprocessed the 5' RACE reads; each CDR3 protein has one entry and no DNA is given. The sample shows roughly 390,000 distinct CDR3 sequences, and over 4% sits with its ten largest clones. Sequencing was performed on blood T cells: a sorted CD56 or NKG2C T cell subset, CD4+ or CD8+ T cells, or bulk PBMC T cells (not recorded which). Source of these receptors: a man aged 18-70 years in good health. Both conserved end residues are part of each CDR3. The size entry is marked missing in some rows and otherwise reads once, few, many or a size class.

J | length | V | size | CDR3
TRBJ2-2 | 15 | TRBV7-2 | - | CASSLRRGQTGELFF
TRBJ1-1 | 14 | TRBV6-2/TRBV6-3 | - | CASLPHVPNTEAFF
TRBJ1-4 | 16 | TRBV7-2 | - | CASSLQSGATNEKLFF
TRBJ2-2 | 16 | TRBV10-3 | - | CAISELAGSGTGELFF
TRBJ2-1 | 16 | TRBV11-2 | - | CASRQPRGPENNEQFF
TRBJ2-1 | 21 | TRBV11-3 | - | CASSLGDRGHSTSGPTMRQFF
TRBJ1-2 | 15 | TRBV20-1 | - | CSASPNRGPNYGYTF
TRBJ1-1 | 15 | TRBV27 | - | CASSPWSWANTEAFF
TRBJ2-7 | 13 | TRBV5-1 | - | CASSRQGGYEQYF
TRBJ1-2 | 14 | TRBV5-1 | - | CASSLRTPNYGYTF
TRBJ2-3 | 14 | TRBV11-2 | - | CASSLGGNTDTQYF
TRBJ2-1 | 15 | TRBV5-1 | - | CASRPGEGLFNEQFF
TRBJ1-2 | 16 | TRBV12-3/TRBV12-4 | - | CASSISAGSRNYGYTF
TRBJ2-3 | 18 | TRBV6-2/TRBV6-3 | - | CASSYGLAGDLRTDRQYF
TRBJ1-2 | 14 | TRBV7-2 | - | CASSFRQGGSGYTF
TRBJ2-1 | 16 | TRBV2 | - | CASISGGPLSYNEQFF
TRBJ2-5 | 15 | TRBV7-6 | - | CASSLVTGYQETQYF
TRBJ2-4 | 16 | TRBV6-5 | - | CASSYSRGAAKNIQYF
TRBJ2-5 | 14 | TRBV5-1 | - | CASSRAGHQETQYF
TRBJ2-1 | 14 | TRBV7-8 | - | CASRGTGRANEQFF
TRBJ2-2 | 16 | TRBV7-8 | medium-sized | CASRLWAAGNTGELFF
TRBJ2-7 | 14 | TRBV28 | - | CASSLWQGTYEQYF
TRBJ1-5 | 15 | TRBV27 | - | CASRRDREDNQPQHF
TRBJ2-1 | 16 | TRBV7-9 | - | CASSRTGTSGGTEQFF
TRBJ2-5 | 15 | TRBV20-1 | - | CSARDVGRMGETQYF
TRBJ2-3 | 15 | TRBV7-2 | - | CASSLAADRSGTQYF
TRBJ2-7 | 13 | TRBV6-1 | - | CASSERFPGEQYF
TRBJ2-1 | 17 | TRBV18 | - | CASSHQGLAGGNNEQFF
TRBJ2-7 | 14 | TRBV20-1 | - | CSAEDRWKRDEQYF
TRBJ2-7 | 12 | TRBV20-1 | - | CSARTTLYEQYF
TRBJ2-5 | 15 | TRBV20-1 | - | CSAREDSGGAETQYF
TRBJ1-2 | 14 | TRBV12-3/TRBV12-4 | - | CASSPNQDRVGYTF
TRBJ2-5 | 14 | TRBV20-1 | - | CSFLQALGQETQYF
TRBJ1-1 | 16 | TRBV7-9 | - | CASSLAGADRNTEAFF
TRBJ2-7 | 14 | TRBV20-1 | - | CSASRIQGPYEQYF